The 12 T cell receptor beta chains given below trace back to one sample, sequenced in a study of cytomegalovirus exposure and HLA in healthy donors (dated 2017 in TCRdb). The receptor library was made with the immunoSEQ multiplex PCR assay. The immuneACCESS repertoire file appears here via TCRdb, limited to in-frame rearrangements. These files lack a portion of the clones; in checked studies, under half of the deficit traces to unresolved V genes, and the cause of the others is not known. Recorded for this sample are 150,000 to 200,000 clones; 86% of them occurred a single time. 2% to 2.5% of the sample goes to the ten largest clones. Sample: PBMCs. The source is a woman aged 18-30 years in good health and CMV-seronegative.

This chain joins TRBV9 and TRBJ2-1, with D maybe TRBD2 (6 bases). This CDR3 is 15 amino acids long. Trimming left V 3 bases short and J 7 bases short, with 17 bases between. Germline V gene sequence: CDR1 SGDLS, CDR2 YYNGEE. The CDR3 nucleotides are TGTGCCAGCAGCGCCCTAGCGACCTCTGGGAATGAGCAGTTCTTC. It codes for CASSALATSGNEQFF.

This rearrangement joins TRBV15 to TRBJ1-1; D gene unclear. Germline loops: CDR1 LNHNV, CDR2 YYDKDF (reference sequence). Trimming left V 8 bases short and J 1 base short, with 11 bases between. The CDR3 spans 13 residues. The CDR3 DNA is TGTGCCACCGGTACAGTGAGGAACACTGAAGCTTTCTTT. Translating it yields CATGTVRNTEAFF.

The chain links TRBV18 to TRBJ2-7; D possibly corresponds to TRBD1 (5 bases). There are 15 residues in the CDR3. CDR1 is KGHSH, CDR2 LQKENI, per germline. V was trimmed by 10 bases and J by 5 bases, leaving 24 bases between them. The CDR3 DNA reads TGTGCCACCCGTTCAGCTATGGCAGGGAAGAACGAGCAGTACTTC. Encoded protein: CATRSAMAGKNEQYF.

J is TRBJ2-7 and V is TRBV19; 9 bases are a match to TRBD2. Germline V gives CDR1 LNHDA, CDR2 SQIVND (reference sequence). The CDR3 has 15 amino acids. The ends lost 5 bases at V and 3 bases at J; junction bases unmatched: 8. The CDR3 bases are TGTGCCAGTAGTCCCCTGACTAGCGGATACTACGAGCAGTACTTC. This translates into CASSPLTSGYYEQYF.

V and J are TRBV27 and TRBJ2-1; D gene uncertain. The CDR3 is 12 amino acids. The V end was cut by 6 bases, the J end by 10 bases, with 13 bases between. Germline V gene data show CDR1 as MNHEY and CDR2 as SMNVEV (reference sequence). The CDR3 region is CASRSANPEQFF. The CDR3 DNA sequence: TGTGCCAGCAGATCCGCGAATCCGGAGCAGTTCTTC.

This chain joins TRBV11-3 and TRBJ1-5; 9 nucleotides match TRBD1. J gave up 6 bases and V 1 base, and 10 bases lay outside the gene matches. This CDR3 has 17 residues. Germline lookup yields CDR1 SGHNT and CDR2 YENEEA. CDR3 region: CASSLGWTGEKFQPQHF. In DNA, the CDR3 is TGTGCCAGCAGCTTAGGATGGACAGGGGAAAAGTTTCAGCCCCAGCATTTT.

V gene TRBV9 combines with J gene TRBJ1-2; 8 bases agree with TRBD1. In germline, CDR1 is SGDLS, CDR2 YYNGEE. The CDR3 runs 18 residues. The V segment lost 4 bases and the J segment 2 bases; nucleotides outside the gene matches: 16. The DNA for the CDR3 is TGTGCCAGCAGCCCCCCGGGGGGACAGGCCTATGAGAACTATGGCTACACCTTC. Residues: CASSPPGGQAYENYGYTF.

The chain couples TRBV5-1 to TRBJ1-4, with D possibly TRBD1 on 6 matching bases. Germline loops: CDR1 SGHRS, CDR2 YFSETQ. There are 15 residues in the CDR3. Trimming removed 1 base at V and 8 bases at J, with 15 bases between. CDR3 in DNA: TGCGCCAGCAGCTTGTTAGGGACAAGAGGGGAAAAACTGTTTTTT. Translation: CASSLLGTRGEKLFF.

This clone was seen only once. The chain couples TRBV4-3 to TRBJ2-1; D gene unclear. CDR3 length equals 16 residues. The germline V gene has CDR1 LGHNA and CDR2 YSLEER. V was trimmed by 0 bases and J by 2 bases, leaving 11 bases between them. The CDR3 loop is CASSQEPGEPYNEQFF. The CDR3 nucleotides read TGCGCCAGCAGCCAAGAACCCGGAGAACCCTACAATGAGCAGTTCTTC.

The rearrangement links TRBV7-6 to TRBJ1-5, with D perhaps matching TRBD1 (5 bases). The CDR3 runs to 14 residues. Per germline, CDR1 SGHVS and CDR2 FNYEAQ. V lost 5 bases, J lost 4 bases, and 12 bases lay in between. In DNA, the CDR3 is TGTGCCAGCAGCCGGGCGGAGGGGAATCAGCCCCAGCATTTT. Encoded protein: CASSRAEGNQPQHF. The variable domain in full, with the rest retrieved from reference TRBV7-6 and TRBJ1-5, is GAGVSQSPRYKVTKRGQDVALRCDPISGHVSLYWYRQALGQGPEFLTYFNYEAQQDKSGLPNDRFSAERPEGSISTLTIQRTEQRDSAMYRCASSRAEGNQPQHFGDGTRLSIL.

This clone has just a few counts. The genes are TRBV7-9 and TRBJ1-1; D gene unclear. Germline CDR1 reads SEHNR; CDR2 reads FQNEAQ (reference sequence). CDR3 size: 12 residues. V was clipped by 5 bases and J by 10 bases, with 14 bases between them. Here the CDR3 reads CASSQISGAAFF. For the CDR3, the DNA is TGTGCCAGCAGCCAAATAAGCGGTGCAGCTTTCTTT.

The genes are TRBV19 and TRBJ2-1; tentative D call: TRBD1 (7 bases). There are 15 residues in the CDR3. Between the trimmed V and J ends, which lost 4 bases and 4 bases, there was a span of 14 bases. Germline assignment: CDR1 LNHDA and CDR2 SQIVND (reference sequence). The CDR3 region has the DNA TGTGCCAGTAGTACCCAGGGGGGCCCATACAATGAGCAGTTCTTC. It codes for CASSTQGGPYNEQFF.